A selection of T cell receptor beta chains follows, all from one sample in a study of blood T cell repertoires in COVID-19. Clones were sequenced by immunoSEQ multiplex PCR, and TCRdb holds only the in-frame ones, with some missing. This sample has around 130,000 clones, with about 86% found just once. The specimen sequenced was PBMCs or T cells enriched from blood (not recorded which). Every receptor here comes from a woman between 45 and 60 years old who had recovered from COVID-19. CDR3s include the opening cysteine and the closing phenylalanine or tryptophan. The D gene is left open where the match is weak. Where a row states a size, it is once, few, many or the class of an expanded clone; other rows omit it.

v_gene,j_gene,d_gene,abundance,CDR3nt,CDR3aa
TRBV6-4,TRBJ1-1,.,.,TGTGCCAGCAGTGACGGGGGGTCGGGCACTGAAGCTTTCTTT,CASSDGGSGTEAFF
TRBV11-3,TRBJ2-3,.,.,TGTGCCAGCAGCTTAGGGGCGCAGGGCATAGGGCCCGCAGATACGCAGTATTTT,CASSLGAQGIGPADTQYF
TRBV5-1,TRBJ2-1,TRBD2,.,TGCGCCAGCAGCTCCATAGCGGGGGGCTCCTACAATGAGCAGTTCTTC,CASSSIAGGSYNEQFF
TRBV7-9,TRBJ2-1,TRBD1,.,TGTGCCAGCAGCACCCAGAGGGACAGTCTATACAATGAGCAGTTCTTC,CASSTQRDSLYNEQFF
TRBV7-9,TRBJ1-1,.,.,TGTGCCAGCAGCTCTGGACGGACTATAATGAACACTGAAGCTTTCTTT,CASSSGRTIMNTEAFF
TRBV9,TRBJ1-5,TRBD1,.,TGTGCCAGCAGCGTAGATCAGTTTGGCAGGGGGCATAGCAATCAGCCCCAGCATTTT,CASSVDQFGRGHSNQPQHF
TRBV6-5,TRBJ2-3,.,.,TGTGCCAGCAACCAATTGGGGGGAGCAGATACGCAGTATTTT,CASNQLGGADTQYF
TRBV10-3,TRBJ2-1,.,.,TGTGCCATCAGTGATGTGGGGGGGCCTCCCTACAATGAGCAGTTCTTC,CAISDVGGPPYNEQFF
TRBV6-5,TRBJ1-1,.,.,TGTGCCAGCAGCCTTTCCAGGGACACTGAAGCTTTCTTT,CASSLSRDTEAFF
TRBV5-8,TRBJ1-5,.,.,TGTGCCAGCAGCTTTACAGGCGGCAATCAGCCCCAGCATTTT,CASSFTGGNQPQHF
TRBV6-1,TRBJ2-4,TRBD1,.,TGTGCCAGCAGTGAAGCTACAGGGGTTTTTGCGTCCAAAAACATTCAGTACTTC,CASSEATGVFASKNIQYF
TRBV5-1,TRBJ1-2,.,.,TGCGCCAGCAGCCCTGGATTCAGGGGAAACTATGGCTACACCTTC,CASSPGFRGNYGYTF
TRBV5-6,TRBJ2-5,TRBD2,.,TGTGCCAGCAGGCACAAAGTGAGCGGGGGGGCAGAGACCCAGTACTTC,CASRHKVSGGAETQYF
TRBV5-1,TRBJ2-7,.,.,TGCGCCAGCAGCCCTCAGGACAGTTCCTACGAGCAGTACTTC,CASSPQDSSYEQYF
TRBV7-8,TRBJ1-5,.,once,TGTGCCAGCAGCTTATATGCGGGTAGCAATCAGCCCCAGCATTTT,CASSLYAGSNQPQHF
TRBV19,TRBJ1-2,.,once,TGTGCCAGTCCCTCCCCGGGGTATGGCTACACCTTC,CASPSPGYGYTF
TRBV12-5,TRBJ2-7,.,few,TGTGCTAGTGGTTTGGGGACAGAGCTTACCTACGAGCAGTACTTC,CASGLGTELTYEQYF
TRBV12-3/TRBV12-4,TRBJ1-1,.,few,TGTGCCAGCAGTTTCCTCCAGGGGACTGAAGCTTTCTTT,CASSFLQGTEAFF
TRBV9,TRBJ2-5,.,.,TGTGCCAGCAGCGGGAGTGCACGACGAACCCAAGAGACCCAGTACTTC,CASSGSARRTQETQYF
TRBV12-5,TRBJ2-1,.,.,TGTGCTAGTGGTTCCTCCGGCTCCTACAATGAGCAGTTCTTC,CASGSSGSYNEQFF
TRBV7-9,TRBJ2-1,.,.,TGTGCCAGCAGCTTAGCACAGTCCTACAATGAGCAGTTCTTC,CASSLAQSYNEQFF
TRBV29-1,TRBJ1-2,TRBD1,.,TGCAGCGTTGAAGAGGAGGGGGCGATCAACTATGGCTACACCTTC,CSVEEEGAINYGYTF
TRBV15,TRBJ2-6,.,few,TGTGCCACCAGCAGAGATTCTGCGGCTGGGGCCAACGTCCTGACTTTC,CATSRDSAAGANVLTF
TRBV5-4,TRBJ2-1,TRBD2,.,TGTGCCAGCAGCTTGGCCGGGACTAGCGGGGGCCCCATGGGTGAGCAGTTCTTC,CASSLAGTSGGPMGEQFF
TRBV6-5,TRBJ1-2,.,.,TGTGCCAGCAGTTACGGCGGGGTGTATGGCTACACCTTC,CASSYGGVYGYTF
TRBV3-1/TRBV3-2,TRBJ2-3,.,.,TGTGCCAGCAGCCAAGCCCGGGGATACACAGATACGCAGTATTTT,CASSQARGYTDTQYF
TRBV11-1,TRBJ2-1,TRBD1,.,TGTGCCAGCAGCCTCGGACAGGGGGCGGGGAATGAGCAGTTCTTC,CASSLGQGAGNEQFF
TRBV7-2,TRBJ2-7,TRBD2,.,TGTGCCAGCAGCTTAAACGGGGGGGCCTCCGAGCAGTACTTC,CASSLNGGASEQYF
TRBV12-3/TRBV12-4,TRBJ2-7,TRBD2,.,TGTGCCAGCAGACCGGGACTAGGGGACGAGCAGTACTTC,CASRPGLGDEQYF
TRBV2,TRBJ1-5,.,.,TGTGCCAGCAGGGCGGGTATACACAATCGGCCCCAGCATTTT,CASRAGIHNRPQHF
TRBV14,TRBJ2-7,.,.,TGTGCCAGCAGCCAAGAAAGGGACAATGACTACGAGCAGTACTTC,CASSQERDNDYEQYF
TRBV27,TRBJ2-5,TRBD2,.,TGTGCCAGCAGCCCCGGGACTAGCTACGTCTGGACCCAGTACTTC,CASSPGTSYVWTQYF
TRBV10-2,TRBJ1-6,TRBD1,few,TGCGCCAGCTGGCAGGGGGCACGTTCACCCCTCCACTTT,CASWQGARSPLHF
TRBV11-3,TRBJ1-2,TRBD1,.,TGTGCCAGCAGCTCTGGGACAGCCTCTAACTATGGCTACACCTTC,CASSSGTASNYGYTF
TRBV29-1,TRBJ2-7,TRBD1,.,TGCAGCGCCGGCCTACAGGGGACCTACGAGCAGTACTTC,CSAGLQGTYEQYF
TRBV11-3,TRBJ2-1,.,.,TGTGCCAGCAGCCGCGGGACAGAAAATGAGCAGTTCTTC,CASSRGTENEQFF
TRBV7-2,TRBJ2-2,.,.,TGTGCCAGCAGCTCAGGGGGGACGAACACCGGGGAGCTGTTTTTT,CASSSGGTNTGELFF
TRBV11-1,TRBJ2-7,TRBD1,.,TGTGCCAGCAGCTCAGCTCCGGGACAGGGAAAGGAATCCTACGAGCAGTACTTC,CASSSAPGQGKESYEQYF
TRBV6-5,TRBJ2-1,TRBD2,.,TGTGCCAGCAGCGGACTAGCGGGGGGGCACAATGAGCAGTTCTTC,CASSGLAGGHNEQFF
TRBV3-1/TRBV3-2,TRBJ1-1,.,.,TGTGCCAGCAGCCAAAAGGGAGTTTCCACTGAAGCTTTCTTT,CASSQKGVSTEAFF
TRBV7-9,TRBJ2-7,TRBD1,.,TGTGCCAGCAGCTTGGGCAGGGGGCTATCCTACGAGCAGTACTTC,CASSLGRGLSYEQYF
TRBV7-2,TRBJ2-7,TRBD2,.,TGTGCCAGCAGCTCCCCACTAGCGGGGGGGCAATACGAGCAGTACTTC,CASSSPLAGGQYEQYF
TRBV15,TRBJ1-1,.,.,TGTGCCACCAGCAAGGGGCGTGTGGGGGGGAACACTGAAGCTTTCTTT,CATSKGRVGGNTEAFF
TRBV7-9,TRBJ1-2,TRBD1,.,TGTGCCAGCAGCTTCGAGACAGGGGGCCACTATGGCTACACCTTC,CASSFETGGHYGYTF
TRBV6-5,TRBJ2-7,.,.,TGTGCCAGCAGTTACAGGGCAGGGATCTACGAGCAGTACTTC,CASSYRAGIYEQYF
TRBV4-2,TRBJ2-7,.,.,TGTGCCAGCAGCCAAGAACAGGGTGAAGGATACGAGCAGTACTTC,CASSQEQGEGYEQYF
TRBV9,TRBJ2-3,TRBD2,.,TGTGCCAGCAGCGTAGCTAGCGGGGGGTTAACAGATACGCAGTATTTT,CASSVASGGLTDTQYF
TRBV21-1,TRBJ1-1,.,.,TGTGCCAGCAGCAAGCCCTTCCACCAGGGGAAAATGAACACTGAAGCTTTCTTT,CASSKPFHQGKMNTEAFF